The rows below give T cell receptor beta chains drawn from one sample of a study of shared clonotypes between healthy human individuals. TCRdb's table, derived via immunoSEQ multiplex PCR, lists solely in-frame clones and lacks some. Among about 2.1 million clones listed, around 93% were seen once. The specimen sequenced was naive CD8+ T cells from PBMCs. These TCRs come from a young man in good health. Some clones in this sample may be carry-over from other donors' samples. The CDR3 runs from the conserved cysteine through the conserved F or W. D genes are given only for firm matches. Expanded clones are given a class, and other clones once, few, many or no size at all.

J: TRBJ1-5
V: TRBV28
size: -
D: -
DNA: TGTGCCAGCAGTTTAGGGCAGGGTGTCAATCAGCCCCAGCATTTT
CDR3: CASSLGQGVNQPQHF

J: TRBJ2-4
V: TRBV27
size: -
D: -
DNA: TGTGCCAGCAGCGCAGGGGATGGGGCCAAAAACATTCAGTACTTC
CDR3: CASSAGDGAKNIQYF

J: TRBJ2-7
V: TRBV27
size: -
D: TRBD1
DNA: TGTGCCAGCAGTCTCACAGGGGGCAACGAGCAGTACTTC
CDR3: CASSLTGGNEQYF

J: TRBJ2-2
V: TRBV14
size: -
D: TRBD1
DNA: TGTGCCAGCAGCCTCGCCACAGGGGCTCGGGCGGAGCTGTTTTTT
CDR3: CASSLATGARAELFF

J: TRBJ1-2
V: TRBV29-1
size: -
D: -
DNA: TGCAGCGTTGTCAGTCCTCTACCTAACTATGGCTACACCTTC
CDR3: CSVVSPLPNYGYTF

J: TRBJ1-4
V: TRBV21-1
size: -
D: -
DNA: TGTGCCAGCAGCCTGAACAGGAGACGTAATGAAAAACTGTTTTTT
CDR3: CASSLNRRRNEKLFF

J: TRBJ2-1
V: TRBV4-1
size: -
D: TRBD2
DNA: TGCGCCAGCAGCCTCTCCCGGGGGGGGCGATGGAATGAGCAGTTCTTC
CDR3: CASSLSRGGRWNEQFF

J: TRBJ1-4
V: TRBV15
size: -
D: TRBD1
DNA: TGTGCCACCAGCATCGACAGGGGAGGGATTAATGAAAAACTGTTTTTT
CDR3: CATSIDRGGINEKLFF

J: TRBJ2-7
V: TRBV25-1
size: -
D: -
DNA: TGTGCCAGCAGTGATGCGGACGTACCTCTCTCCTACGAGCAGTACTTC
CDR3: CASSDADVPLSYEQYF

J: TRBJ1-2
V: TRBV11-2
size: -
D: TRBD1
DNA: TGTGCCAGCAGCTTAGTTTCAGGGGGGAGTTCGTCTCGGGGCTACACCTTC
CDR3: CASSLVSGGSSSRGYTF

J: TRBJ2-7
V: TRBV30
size: -
D: -
DNA: TGTGCCTGGAGGCGGCTGATCTACGAGCAGTACTTC
CDR3: CAWRRLIYEQYF

J: TRBJ2-3
V: TRBV5-4
size: -
D: TRBD2
DNA: TGTGCCAGCAGCTCCCTGGGGGGGGCAGATACGCAGTATTTT
CDR3: CASSSLGGADTQYF

J: TRBJ1-1
V: TRBV27
size: -
D: TRBD1
DNA: TGTGCCAGCAGCGAAGGACAGGGCGGCACTGAAGCTTTCTTT
CDR3: CASSEGQGGTEAFF

J: TRBJ2-5
V: TRBV5-5
size: once
D: TRBD2
DNA: TGTGCCAGCAGCTTTGGTACTAGCGGGAGGCCAGGTCAAGAGACCCAGTACTTC
CDR3: CASSFGTSGRPGQETQYF

J: TRBJ1-5
V: TRBV19
size: -
D: -
DNA: TGTGCCAGTAGTATTCTTTATAGCAATCAGCCCCAGCATTTT
CDR3: CASSILYSNQPQHF

J: TRBJ2-7
V: TRBV5-1
size: -
D: TRBD2
DNA: TGCGCCAGCCGCGCTCCGGGAGGGAAGTACGAGCAGTACTTC
CDR3: CASRAPGGKYEQYF

J: TRBJ2-2
V: TRBV28
size: -
D: TRBD2
DNA: TGTGCCAGCAGTTTACGCGGGAGAATGCGGGAGCTGTTTTTT
CDR3: CASSLRGRMRELFF

J: TRBJ2-5
V: TRBV9
size: -
D: -
DNA: TGTGCCAGCAGCGTAGCTACAGGGTGGGAGACCCAGTACTTC
CDR3: CASSVATGWETQYF